One sample yielded the 2 T cell receptor beta chains listed below, sequenced in a study of CD8+CD57+ T cells in acquired aplastic anemia. The authors sequenced patients whose flow cytometry had shown CD8+CD57+ cell expansion. The template for TCR beta VDJ and CDR3 sequence profiling was genomic DNA. MiXCR, applied by TCRdb to the reads, yields one record per CDR3 protein. The sample contains about 260,000 distinct CDR3 sequences, around 82% of which appear only once. Sequenced sample: sorted CD4+, CD8+, or CD8+CD57+ T cells (not recorded which) from PBMCs. Source of these receptors: a human donor with aplastic anemia.

This chain joins TRBV25-1 and TRBJ2-5, with D possibly TRBD2 on 6 matching bases. Between the trimmed V and J ends, which lost 6 bases and 10 bases, there was a span of 21 bases. The CDR3 sequence is 14 residues long. Germline V lookup: CDR1 MGHDK, CDR2 SYGVNS. The CDR3 DNA sequence: TGTGCCAGCAGCTTGGGAGGTCAGGGAGTCGTCCAGTACTTC. Residues: CASSLGGQGVVQYF.

The chain joins TRBV2 to TRBJ2-3, with D perhaps matching TRBD1 or TRBD2 (5 bases each). This CDR3 has 13 residues. Per the germline V gene, CDR1 is SNHLY and CDR2 is FYNNEI. Trimming pared 8 bases from V and 12 bases from J, leaving 21 bases between. The CDR3 nucleotides are TGTGCCAGCGGGGAACGGGGCACAGCCACCCAGTATTTT. Translated, it gives CASGERGTATQYF. The complete variable domain, with remaining parts taken from reference TRBV2 and TRBJ2-3, reads EPEVTQTPSHQVTQMGQEVILRCVPISNHLYFYWYRQILGQKVEFLVSFYNNEISEKSEIFDDQFSVERPDGSNFTLKIRSTKLEDSAMYFCASGERGTATQYFGPGTRLTVL.